Each of the 22 T cell receptor beta chains below was sequenced from the same sample in a study of cytomegalovirus exposure and HLA in healthy donors. Both 60 Vbeta primers and 13 Jbeta primers went into the PCR. The assay was immunoSEQ multiplex PCR, and TCRdb's table has in-frame clones only and misses some. The table shows 110,000 or so clones, with approximately 75% occurring only once. The sample consisted of PBMCs. The receptors were sampled from a man in his fifties or sixties in good health and CMV-seropositive.

Here the CDR3 reads CASRARGGNTEAFF. CDR3 nucleotides: TGTGCCAGTAGAGCTAGGGGGGGTAACACTGAAGCTTTCTTT. The gene calls are TRBV19 and TRBJ1-1; D may be TRBD1 (6 bases). Between the trimmed V and J ends, which lost 6 bases and 2 bases, there was a span of 13 bases. The CDR3 consists of 14 residues. Germline V gene lookup returns CDR1 LNHDA and CDR2 SQIVND (reference sequence).

DNA for the CDR3: TGTGCCAGCAGTTCCCGACTAGCGGGAGACCATGAGCAGTTCTTC. Translation gives CASSSRLAGDHEQFF. V usage is TRBV6-6 and J usage is TRBJ2-1; 12 bases map to TRBD2. Germline CDR1 MNHNY, CDR2 SVGAGI (reference sequence). Germline trimming cut 4 bases from V and 8 bases from J; bases unmatched to any gene: 6. The CDR3 is made up of 15 amino acids.

The rearrangement uses TRBV5-5 and TRBJ1-1; 8 bases align to TRBD1. Trimming cost V 6 bases and J 0 bases; bases outside gene matches: 16. The CDR3 consists of 18 residues. Germline CDR1 and CDR2: SGHKS and YYEKEE (reference sequence). The CDR3 sequence: CASINLGGTGRMNTEAFF. The CDR3 DNA reads as TGTGCCAGCATCAATCTGGGGGGGACAGGCCGTATGAACACTGAAGCTTTCTTT.

This clone was found a few times. The V and J genes are TRBV19 and TRBJ1-5; D is uncertain. This CDR3 contains 14 residues. With 7 bases removed from V and 2 bases from J, the gap between germline ends came to 12 bases. Germline CDR1 reads LNHDA; CDR2 reads SQIVND (reference sequence). CDR3 sequence: CASTLVPGNQPQHF. The DNA for the CDR3 is TGTGCCAGTACTTTAGTTCCGGGCAATCAGCCCCAGCATTTT. Full variable domain (outside the CDR3, taken from reference TRBV19 and TRBJ1-5): DGGITQSPKYLFRKEGQNVTLSCEQNLNHDAMYWYRQDPGQGLRLIYYSQIVNDFQKGDIAEGYSVSREKKESFPLTVTSAQKNPTAFYLCASTLVPGNQPQHFGDGTRLSIL.

The chain is built from TRBV2 and TRBJ2-7; 7 bases align to TRBD1. CDR1 is SNHLY, CDR2 FYNNEI, per germline. This CDR3 is built from 16 residues. V lost 4 bases and J lost 4; bases outside the gene matches: 13. Here the CDR3 DNA reads TGTGCCAGCAGTGGGCCAACAGGGGTTCGCCTTTACGAGCAGTACTTC. It translates to CASSGPTGVRLYEQYF. The variable domain in full, completed from reference TRBV2 and TRBJ2-7, reads EPEVTQTPSHQVTQMGQEVILRCVPISNHLYFYWYRQILGQKVEFLVSFYNNEISEKSEIFDDQFSVERPDGSNFTLKIRSTKLEDSAMYFCASSGPTGVRLYEQYFGPGTRLTVT.

The table lists this clone with a few counts. V is TRBV6-1 and J is TRBJ2-1; 13 bases line up with TRBD2. Germline assignment: CDR1 MNHNS and CDR2 SASEGT. The CDR3 is made up of 15 amino acids. V lost 4 bases to trimming and J lost 9 bases; unmatched junction nucleotides: 6. The CDR3: CASSGGTSGKGEQFF. CDR3 nucleotides: TGTGCCAGCAGTGGCGGGACTAGCGGGAAAGGTGAGCAGTTCTTC.

This clone showed up just a few times. V usage is TRBV2 and J usage is TRBJ2-1, with 10 bases matching TRBD2. CDR1 and CDR2 from the germline V gene are SNHLY and FYNNEI. V lost 5 bases, J lost 4 bases, and 5 bases stayed unmatched. This CDR3 is 15 amino acids long. The CDR3 sequence: CASSSRTSGYNEQFF. The CDR3 DNA reads TGTGCCAGCAGTTCCCGGACTAGCGGTTACAATGAGCAGTTCTTC.

The gene calls are TRBV12-2 and TRBJ1-2; the listed D gene, TRBD1, was not tested against the DNA. TRBV12-2 counts as a pseudogene. The CDR3 extends over 17 amino acids. The CDR3 is CASRLLGGTGRWGGYTF. The DNA of the CDR3 is TGTGCAAGTCGCCTCCTAGGTGGGACAGGTAGGTGGGGTGGCTACACCTTC.

For this clone: Other DNA sequences within the sample encode an identical CDR3. The rearrangement joins TRBV5-1 to TRBJ1-5; TRBD1 aligns across 10 bases. Trimming cost V 4 bases and J 4 bases; bases outside gene matches: 8. This CDR3 spans 16 amino acids. Germline lookup yields CDR1 SGHRS and CDR2 YFSETQ. CDR3 amino acids: CASSPGQGVLNQPQHF. The CDR3 DNA sequence: TGCGCCAGCAGCCCCGGACAGGGGGTCCTGAATCAGCCCCAGCATTTT.

The chain carries TRBV5-4 and TRBJ1-5, with TRBD1 matching over 7 bases. The ends lost 4 bases at V and 3 bases at J; junction bases unmatched: 7. Germline CDR1 and CDR2: SGHNT and YYREEE (reference sequence). The CDR3 runs 15 residues. The CDR3 nucleotides read TGTGCCAGCAGCGCCGGACAGGAGCCCAATCAGCCCCAGCATTTT. The encoded protein is CASSAGQEPNQPQHF.

The V and J genes are TRBV6-1 and TRBJ1-5; D gene unclear. CDR1 MNHNS and CDR2 SASEGT come from the germline V gene. With 8 bases removed from V and 1 base from J, the gap between germline ends came to 12 bases. This CDR3 spans 14 amino acids. The CDR3 DNA reads TGTGCCAGCGGAAGACCGCGGAGCAATCAGCCCCAGCATTTT. Its protein product is CASGRPRSNQPQHF.

This chain connects TRBV5-1 to TRBJ2-5, with 8 bases lining up with TRBD2. The germline V gene has CDR1 SGHRS and CDR2 YFSETQ. The CDR3 covers 15 residues. V trimming: 4 bases; J trimming: 4 bases; junction bases outside the gene matches: 9. DNA of the CDR3: TGCGCCAGCAGCGACCCCGGGAGGGCCGCAGAGACCCAGTACTTC. Translated: CASSDPGRAAETQYF.

The chain employs TRBV5-1 and TRBJ2-3; possibly TRBD1 for D (5 bases). The germline gives CDR1 SGHRS, CDR2 YFSETQ. The V and J ends lost 3 bases and 7 bases respectively, with 12 bases between them. The CDR3 loop spans 13 amino acids. CDR3 loop: CASSSQRTNTQYF. The CDR3 DNA follows: TGCGCCAGCAGCTCTCAAAGGACAAATACGCAGTATTTT.

The chain carries TRBV7-9 and TRBJ1-1; D not certain. The CDR3 consists of 13 residues. V shed 1 base and J shed 6 bases, with 9 bases lying between them. CDR1 is SEHNR, CDR2 FQNEAQ, per germline (reference sequence). CDR3 nucleotides: TGTGCCAGCAGCTTAGGTGGGCCCTCTGAAGCTTTCTTT. Translating gives CASSLGGPSEAFF. Combining the CDR3 with reference TRBV7-9 and TRBJ1-1 gives the whole variable domain DTGVSQNPRHKITKRGQNVTFRCDPISEHNRLYWYRQTLGQGPEFLTYFQNEAQLEKSRLLSDRFSAERPKGSFSTLEIQRTEQGDSAMYLCASSLGGPSEAFFGQGTRLTVV.

The chain uses TRBV4-1 and TRBJ2-7, with 9 bases matching TRBD1. Germline assignment: CDR1 MGHRA and CDR2 YSYEKL. This CDR3 contains 14 residues. After removal of 4 bases from V and 7 bases from J, the junction contained 8 bases not matched to a gene. The DNA for the CDR3 is TGCGCCAGCAGCCCTGGACAGGGGACGAAAGAGCAGTACTTC. Its protein product is CASSPGQGTKEQYF.

The V call is TRBV4-1, the J call TRBJ2-3, with D perhaps matching TRBD2 (6 bases). V lost 5 bases to trimming and J lost 2 bases, with 17 bases between them. Germline values: CDR1 MGHRA, CDR2 YSYEKL. This CDR3 is 16 amino acids long. CDR3 protein: CASSRTAGLTTDTQYF. For the CDR3, the DNA is TGCGCCAGCAGCAGGACGGCGGGACTCACCACAGATACGCAGTATTTT.

The chain links TRBV2 to TRBJ1-4; no clear D gene. Germline V lookup: CDR1 SNHLY, CDR2 FYNNEI. This CDR3 region has 14 residues. V lost 7 bases and J lost 0, with 9 bases in between. CDR3 sequence reads: CASNQAATNEKLFF. CDR3 bases: TGTGCCAGCAACCAGGCAGCAACTAATGAAAAACTGTTTTTT.

The chain links TRBV28 to TRBJ1-6; 7 bases are shared with TRBD1. This CDR3 spans 16 amino acids. Germline assignment: CDR1 MDHEN and CDR2 SYDVKM. Germline trimming cut 8 bases from V and 7 bases from J; bases unmatched to any gene: 14. The CDR3 DNA reads as TGTGCCAGCCGGATTAAAACGACAGGGCTCAATTCACCCCTCCACTTT. Its translation: CASRIKTTGLNSPLHF.

This clone was seen once. Other nucleotide sequences from this sample produce the same CDR3. The rearrangement joins TRBV30 to TRBJ2-1, with unresolved D. The CDR3 runs to 11 residues. The V gene's germline CDR1 is GTSNPN and CDR2 SVGIG (reference sequence). Deletions cut 2 bases from V and 6 bases from J, with 5 bases between. CDR3 loop: CAWSLLNEQFF. The CDR3 bases are TGTGCCTGGAGTCTCCTCAATGAGCAGTTCTTC.

About this clone itself: An end of the junction differs from the germline gene, which may be a read error. The rearrangement uses TRBV2 and TRBJ1-4, with D possibly matching TRBD1 (6 bases). The CDR3 runs to 13 residues. In germline, CDR1 is SNHLY, CDR2 FYNNEI. CDR3 in DNA: TGTACCAGCAGGAGGGGGTTTAGTGAAAAACTGTTTTTT. Its translation: CTSRRGFSEKLFF.

The chain couples TRBV27 to TRBJ2-5, with 8 nucleotides matching TRBD2. The CDR3 is made up of 15 amino acids. Per the germline V gene, CDR1 is MNHEY and CDR2 is SMNVEV (reference sequence). V lost 6 bases to trimming and J lost 5 bases; unmatched junction nucleotides: 11. CDR3 nucleotide sequence: TGTGCCAGCAGCCTTACGGGAGGGCCCTGGGAGACCCAGTACTTC. Protein product: CASSLTGGPWETQYF.

The chain links TRBV7-3 to TRBJ2-3; 10 positions match TRBD2. The CDR3 spans 15 residues. Germline V gene lookup returns CDR1 SGHTA and CDR2 FQGTGA. V dropped 3 bases and J dropped 4; count of bases not matched to a gene: 4. For the CDR3, the DNA is TGTGCCAGCAGCTTTACTAGCGGGGTTGCAGATACGCAGTATTTT. This codes for CASSFTSGVADTQYF.